Each of the 29 T cell receptor beta chains below was sequenced from the same sample in a study of OX40 agonist ivuxolimab in advanced cancers. Clones were sequenced by immunoSEQ multiplex PCR, and TCRdb holds only the in-frame ones, with some missing. The sample holds 30,000 or so clones; approximately 89% are singletons and the top ten take around 24%. Source: CD4+ or CD8+ T cells sorted from blood, taken in a trial of the OX40 agonist ivuxolimab. The receptors come from an adult with an advanced solid tumor such as melanoma, head and neck, liver or kidney cancer.

Here the CDR3 reads CASITGGTRETQYF. The CDR3 nucleotides are TGCGCCAGCATTACGGGCGGAACAAGGGAGACCCAGTACTTC. The rearrangement links TRBV23-1 to TRBJ2-5; D is unresolved. TRBV23-1 is given ORF status, its function remaining uncertain. Trimming removed 7 bases from V and 5 bases from J, with 17 bases in between. CDR3 length: 14 amino acids.

In nucleotides, the CDR3 is TGTGCCAGCAGTGGACAAGTCCAATACGAGCAGTACTTC. Protein product: CASSGQVQYEQYF. The chain carries TRBV2 and TRBJ2-7; no firm D call. Germline V lookup: CDR1 SNHLY, CDR2 FYNNEI. The CDR3 totals 13 residues. Trimming removed 4 bases from V and 4 bases from J, with 11 bases in between.

The chain carries TRBV19 and TRBJ2-2, with D unclear. The V end was cut by 4 bases, the J end by 2 bases, with 23 bases between. Germline V lookup: CDR1 LNHDA, CDR2 SQIVND (reference sequence). This CDR3 region has 19 residues. The DNA for the CDR3 is TGTGCCAGTAGTAATCCCCTCCCAAAGGAGCGAGCAAACACCGGGGAGCTGTTTTTT. Protein sequence: CASSNPLPKERANTGELFF.

CDR3 coding DNA: TGTGCCAGCAGCCGAACTCAGGGGGCGCACTATGGCTACACCTTC. Protein: CASSRTQGAHYGYTF. The chain has TRBV9 and TRBJ1-2; 8 nucleotides match TRBD1. The V segment lost 4 bases and the J segment 3 bases; nucleotides outside the gene matches: 8. The germline V gene encodes CDR1 SGDLS and CDR2 YYNGEE. This CDR3 contains 15 residues.

The gene calls are TRBV25-1 and TRBJ1-3; D perhaps matches TRBD1 (6 bases). This CDR3 has 13 residues. The germline V and J ends were trimmed by 10 bases and 5 bases, with 15 bases remaining between them. In germline, CDR1 is MGHDK, CDR2 SYGVNS. The CDR3 spells CATGGRARNTIYF. The CDR3 DNA reads TGTGCCACCGGGGGCAGGGCAAGAAACACCATATATTTT.

This clone was counted a single time. V and J are TRBV27 and TRBJ1-5; 8 bases are shared with TRBD1. Germline V gene sequence: CDR1 MNHEY, CDR2 SMNVEV (reference sequence). The V gene end was trimmed by 1 base and the J gene end by 7 bases; junction bases not matched to a gene: 6. The CDR3 length is 15 residues. The CDR3 loop reads CASSLFGQGGQPQHF. Here the CDR3 DNA reads TGTGCCAGCAGTTTATTTGGACAGGGTGGGCAGCCCCAGCATTTT.

The chain carries TRBV6-4 and TRBJ1-5; D is ambiguous. V dropped 0 bases and J dropped 6 bases, with 15 bases sitting between them. The CDR3 runs to 16 residues. Germline V gives CDR1 MRHNA, CDR2 SNTAGT. The CDR3 DNA sequence: TGTGCCAGCAGTGACTCAGTAGCGAAGGGTTTTCAGCCCCAGCATTTT. Its protein is CASSDSVAKGFQPQHF.

In this sample, this clone turned up once. The V gene is TRBV7-6, the J gene TRBJ1-5; D is unclear. Trimming stripped 1 base from V and 5 bases from J, with 9 bases between. The CDR3 covers 14 residues. Germline values: CDR1 SGHVS, CDR2 FNYEAQ. CDR3 sequence (DNA): TGTGCCAGCAGCTTAGTGTCCGGGGATCAGCCCCAGCATTTT. Residues: CASSLVSGDQPQHF.

Points on this clone: One end of the junction is discordant with germline, which a read error may explain. J is TRBJ2-3 and V is TRBV7-7; D might be TRBD2 (5 bases). This CDR3 is 16 amino acids long. CDR1 SSHAT and CDR2 FNYEAQ come from the germline V gene (reference sequence). The CDR3 coding sequence is TGTGCTAGCAGCTATAGCCTTGGAGGTGGCACAGATACGCAGTATTTT. This gives the protein CASSYSLGGGTDTQYF.

Concerning this clone itself: This may come from a read error, since a much larger clone is one base off. At the DNA level, this CDR3 is encoded by other sequences in the same sample as well. The chain combines TRBV4-2 with TRBJ2-2, with D uncertain. The V end was cut by 3 bases, the J end by 2 bases, with 1 base between. The CDR3 runs 12 residues. Per germline, CDR1 LGHNA and CDR2 YNFKEQ. The CDR3 protein is CASSHNTGELFF. CDR3 in DNA: TGTGCCAGCAGCCACAACACCGGGGAGCTGTTTTTT.

This sequence joins TRBV4-1 and TRBJ1-2, with D maybe TRBD1 (5 bases). This CDR3 is built from 16 residues. Between the trimmed V and J ends, which lost 2 bases and 7 bases, there was a span of 20 bases. Germline CDR1 MGHRA, CDR2 YSYEKL. In DNA form, the CDR3 reads TGCGCCAGCAGCCAAAAAGGGGAACTGTTGAAGTCTGGCTACACCTTC. Translation gives CASSQKGELLKSGYTF.

V gene TRBV28 combines with J gene TRBJ2-2, with TRBD1 matching 8 bases. In germline, CDR1 is MDHEN, CDR2 SYDVKM. J gave up 2 bases and V 5 bases, and 7 bases lay outside the gene matches. The CDR3 runs 16 residues. The CDR3 DNA follows: TGTGCCAGCAGTGGGAAACAGGGGGATAACACCGGGGAGCTGTTTTTT. It translates to CASSGKQGDNTGELFF.

Of note for this clone: The junction departs from the called germline gene at one end, perhaps through a read error. The chain couples TRBV28 to TRBJ2-1, with a weak D call TRBD2 (6 bases). Germline V gene data show CDR1 as MDHEN and CDR2 as SYDVKM. CDR3 length: 11 residues. CDR3 region: CASSLNLAPIF. Written as DNA, the CDR3 is TGTGCCAGCAGTTTAAACCTAGCGCCTATCTTC.

This chain connects TRBV10-1 to TRBJ1-2; tentatively, D is TRBD1 (6 bases). Germline lookup yields CDR1 WNHNN and CDR2 SYGVQD (reference sequence). CDR3 length equals 16 residues. Trimming stripped 3 bases from V and 4 bases from J, with 18 bases between. The CDR3 sequence is CASSEPGTTDPYGYTF. The DNA for the CDR3 is TGCGCCAGCAGTGAACCCGGGACAACGGATCCCTATGGCTACACCTTC.

This clone appeared a single time. The chain combines TRBV29-1 with TRBJ1-2, with D hard to call. The CDR3 loop spans 12 amino acids. The V gene lost 6 bases and the J gene lost 6 bases, with 14 bases spanning the gap. Per the germline V gene, CDR1 is SQVTM and CDR2 is ANQGSEA. In DNA, the CDR3 is TGCAGCGTCCCCGACACTATAAATGGCTACACCTTC. Its protein product is CSVPDTINGYTF.

This chain uses TRBV7-8 with TRBJ1-2, with 9 bases matching TRBD1. The V segment lost 3 bases and the J segment 7 bases; nucleotides outside the gene matches: 6. This CDR3 is built from 14 residues. Germline V lookup: CDR1 SGHVS, CDR2 FQNEAQ. For the CDR3, the DNA is TGTGCCAGCAGCTTGGGGACAGGGTCAGGTGGCTACACCTTC. It specifies CASSLGTGSGGYTF.

Comments on this clone: Other DNA variants within this sample encode the same CDR3. This chain joins TRBV5-4 and TRBJ2-7, with TRBD1 identical over 8 bases. V lost 1 base, J lost 1 base, and 4 bases stayed unmatched. This CDR3 comprises 15 residues. CDR1 and CDR2 (germline): SGHNT, YYREEE (reference sequence). The CDR3 here is CASSLQRQGSYEQYF. The CDR3 DNA follows: TGTGCCAGCAGCTTGCAGCGACAGGGGTCCTACGAGCAGTACTTC.

This clone has just a few counts. The chain recombines TRBV19 with TRBJ1-5; D is unclear. V was pared by 4 bases and J by 7 bases, with 11 bases between. Germline V lookup: CDR1 LNHDA, CDR2 SQIVND (reference sequence). The CDR3 has 13 amino acids. The CDR3 is CASSSLARQPQHF. The DNA of the CDR3 is TGTGCCAGTAGTAGCTTAGCACGCCAGCCCCAGCATTTT.

The genes are TRBV13 and TRBJ2-7; D uncertain. CDR3 length: 14 residues. Germline assignment: CDR1 PRHDT and CDR2 FYEKMQ (reference sequence). Between the trimmed V and J ends, which lost 5 bases and 0 bases, there was a span of 11 bases. CDR3 sequence: CASSTTQSSYEQYF. Written as DNA, the CDR3 is TGTGCCAGCAGCACGACACAGAGCTCCTACGAGCAGTACTTC. The whole variable domain, remainder taken from reference TRBV13 and TRBJ2-7, is AAGVIQSPRHLIKEKRETATLKCYPIPRHDTVYWYQQGPGQDPQFLISFYEKMQSDKGSIPDRFSAQQFSDYHSELNMSSLELGDSALYFCASSTTQSSYEQYFGPGTRLTVT.

This chain uses TRBV6-1 with TRBJ1-2; 9 bases match TRBD1. Looked up from germline, CDR1 is MNHNS and CDR2 is SASEGT. Trimming removed 6 bases from V and 2 bases from J; junction bases left unmatched: 1. The CDR3 runs to 13 residues. The CDR3 region is CASRGQGNYGYTF. DNA for the CDR3: TGTGCCAGCAGAGGACAGGGGAACTATGGCTACACCTTC.

This clone has just one count. This chain links TRBV7-8 with TRBJ2-7, with D unclear. V was trimmed by 5 bases and J by 6 bases, leaving 11 bases between them. The CDR3 contains 12 residues. The germline V gene encodes CDR1 SGHVS and CDR2 FQNEAQ. The CDR3 DNA reads TGTGCCAGCAGCGAACTAAGAGCCGAGCAGTACTTC. It translates to CASSELRAEQYF.

This chain links TRBV9 with TRBJ1-1; 8 bases are a match to TRBD1. V dropped 4 bases and J dropped 4; count of bases not matched to a gene: 6. Germline CDR1 SGDLS, CDR2 YYNGEE. This CDR3 has 14 amino acids. The CDR3: CASSPGQGSTEAFF. As DNA, the CDR3 is TGTGCCAGCAGCCCCGGACAGGGAAGCACTGAAGCTTTCTTT.

The rearrangement joins TRBV6-6 to TRBJ2-5; 7 bases align to TRBD1. The germline gives CDR1 MNHNY, CDR2 SVGAGI (reference sequence). Trimming at V came to 2 bases and at J to 4 bases, leaving 4 bases not matched to a gene. The CDR3 is made up of 14 amino acids. The CDR3 DNA sequence: TGTGCCAGCAGTTACGGCCCAGGGGGAGAGACCCAGTACTTC. It encodes CASSYGPGGETQYF.

As to this clone: The junction departs from germline at one end; a sequencing error may be responsible. V is TRBV11-2 and J is TRBJ1-5; TRBD1 matches 7 bases. The CDR3 covers 20 residues. Germline V gene data show CDR1 as SGHAT and CDR2 as FQNNGV. CDR3 bases: TGTGCCAGCAGCCTAGAGAGACCACAGGGCCGCACAGGGGGCAATCAGCCCCAGCATTTT. This encodes CASSLERPQGRTGGNQPQHF.

The rearrangement joins TRBV2 to TRBJ2-3; 7 bases agree with TRBD1. This CDR3 spans 16 amino acids. Germline assignment: CDR1 SNHLY and CDR2 FYNNEI. V lost 1 base and J lost 4; bases outside the gene matches: 8. The CDR3 sequence: CASSEGQGPGADTQYF. Here the CDR3 DNA reads TGTGCCAGCAGTGAAGGACAGGGACCGGGCGCAGATACGCAGTATTTT.

The chain uses TRBV9 and TRBJ2-7, with D tentatively TRBD1 or TRBD2 (6 bases each). This CDR3 has 14 residues. Per germline, CDR1 SGDLS and CDR2 YYNGEE. V was shortened by 1 base and J by 3 bases, with 11 bases between the two germline ends. CDR3 protein: CASSVMGGGYEQYF. CDR3 sequence (DNA): TGTGCCAGCAGCGTAATGGGGGGCGGCTACGAGCAGTACTTC.

The genes are TRBV7-9 and TRBJ2-5; D uncertain. V dropped 7 bases and J dropped 5 bases, with 11 bases sitting between them. The CDR3 loop spans 12 amino acids. The germline CDR1 and CDR2 sequences are SEHNR and FQNEAQ (reference sequence). The CDR3 spells CASITLGETQYF. In DNA, the CDR3 is TGTGCCAGCATCACGTTGGGGGAGACCCAGTACTTC.

This clone was seen a single time. The chain has TRBV11-2 and TRBJ2-7; TRBD1 agrees at 8 bases. Germline lookup yields CDR1 SGHAT and CDR2 FQNNGV. Trimming took 6 bases from V and 3 from J; bases not matched to a gene: 7. CDR3 length equals 14 residues. The CDR3 nucleotides read TGTGCCAGCAGTATAGCAGGGGGCATCTACGAGCAGTACTTC. It codes for CASSIAGGIYEQYF.

The rearrangement joins TRBV4-1 to TRBJ1-1; D is unclear. The CDR3 covers 17 residues. V lost 1 base and J 2 bases, leaving 17 bases between the germline ends. CDR1 and CDR2 from the germline V gene are MGHRA and YSYEKL. The CDR3 reads CASSQAHTAFLNTEAFF. The CDR3 region has the DNA TGCGCCAGCAGCCAAGCGCATACAGCTTTCCTCAACACTGAAGCTTTCTTT.